The TCR beta chain under discussion was sequenced for a study of T cells in Graves' hyperthyroidism and ophthalmopathy (dated by TCRdb to the late 2010s). Broadly, across the study: Peripheral blood samples were taken at the time of initial diagnosis, prior to any treatment. A discovery cohort of fewer than 110 patients, 43 with Graves' ophthalmopathy and more than 55 with stable Graves' hyperthyroidism, was used to find distinguishing TCR V-J signatures. An independent validation cohort of under 20 hyperthyroidism patients and about 16 patients who later progressed to ophthalmopathy tested prospective prediction of ophthalmopathy. The 90 or so discovery patients were randomly split 7:3 into training and test sets. Thyroid tissue and blood T-cell repertoires from about six Graves' hyperthyroidism patients were also compared in the study. After sampling, hyperthyroidism patients received methimazole starting at 30 mg daily, and ophthalmopathy patients received high-dose intravenous methylprednisolone. TCR Vbeta CDR3 sequencing of 130 to 150 peripheral blood samples (under 45 ophthalmopathy, roughly 74 hyperthyroidism and some 17 progressor patients) is reported in the paper.

Ophthalmopathy patients had moderately to severely active disease, with a Clinical Activity Score of 3 or more, a NOSPECS grade of 4 or more, and a disease duration of less than 3 months. Any patient with an uncontrolled infection, another autoimmune disease, pregnancy or lactation was excluded. Diagnoses relied on clinical symptoms, serum thyroxine and TRAb, thyroid ultrasound and orbital computed tomography. PBMCs were separated from 7.5 to 10 ml of fresh peripheral blood using Ficoll-Paque density gradient centrifugation. Trizol reagent was used to extract total RNA, and RNA quality was then checked on an Agilent 2100 Bioanalyzer. Study-level results and caveats: Most expanded thyroid clonotypes (frequency above 0.001) were also detected in blood, suggesting blood repertoires may reflect thyroid immune responses. Sample size was not statistically predetermined, and blinding of investigators to group allocation was not performed. During validation, the model predicted progression to ophthalmopathy a median of approximately 6.5 months ahead of onset, with more than 55% sensitivity and almost 75% specificity. A 13 V-J signature model separated ophthalmopathy from stable hyperthyroidism, with about 90% sensitivity and 81% to 83% specificity in cross-validation and 80%/75% in testing.

TCR beta CDR3 regions were amplified from RNA transcripts. For the first round of RT-PCR on the TCR CDR3, the HTBI primer set was used together with the Qiagen OneStep RT-PCR kit. Libraries were constructed in a second round of multiplex PCR, after which size selection and purification were performed. The libraries were sequenced on an Illumina HiSeq2000 using paired-end 100 bp reads. Under the source paper's analysis protocol: Raw data were processed with SOAPnuke, discarding reads with adapters, uncalled bases, mean Phred below 15, or no exact constant-primer or identifier match. COPE v1.2.5 was used to merge the high-quality paired reads, and each unique nucleotide sequence was defined as a clonotype. MiTCR v1.1 was used to align clonotypes to the IMGT TRBV, TRBD and TRBJ reference segments. The analysis included only V-J combinations with a frequency above 0.0001, which together covered around 99% of the repertoires. A TCS score was defined as the ratio of F50 (clonal expansion) to E x V (chaos), with BLOSUM62-based TCRdist applied between CDR3 peptides within each V-J. Welch's t-statistics and random forest reduced fewer than 550 V-J features to 13, which were used in a naive Bayes classifier (R e1071). TCRdb trimmed the raw reads at Q25, called clones with MiXCR and kept productive beta chains. Rows are unified per CDR3 protein, each entry keeping the most common DNA and genes. The V and J calls reflect TCRdb's pipeline rather than the authors' work. For this sample there are around 370,000 distinct CDR3 sequences; about 18% appear just once. Of the sample, less than 45% is held by the ten largest clones.

Comment on this clonotype: Its specific antigen is unknown. No clone much larger than this one lies a single base away; base qualities are absent.

Ends trimmed: V by 4 bases, J by 6 bases; bases unmatched to a gene: 7. CDR1 and CDR2, per the germline V gene (reference sequence), are SGHKS and YYEKEE. The CDR3 goes from the cysteine to the phenylalanine over 15 residues. Only CDR3 DNA remains: 45 bases, in frame from the first base. This chain joins TRBV5-5 to TRBJ1-5; a stretch of 10 junction bases matches TRBD1. The receptor's source is a man aged 18 to 30 with Graves' ophthalmopathy. Sequenced: blood. CDR3 sequence: CASSLGTGEAQPQHF. The sequenced DNA: TGTGCCAGCAGCCTGGGGACAGGGGAGGCTCAGCCCCAGCATTTT.